The next 23 T cell receptor beta chains were all read from a single sample in a study of siplizumab effects on memory and regulatory T cells. The repertoire was sequenced with immunoSEQ multiplex PCR; TCRdb's copy has only in-frame clones and lacks some. The sample shows about 100,000 clones, roughly 94% of them seen only once. The sample taken for sequencing was Tregs sorted from blood. These receptors were taken from a human donor in good health.

The chain uses TRBV19 and TRBJ2-7, with a weak D call TRBD2 (5 bases). The V end was cut by 2 bases, the J end by 3 bases, with 11 bases between. The CDR3 contains 14 residues. Germline V gene lookup returns CDR1 LNHDA and CDR2 SQIVND (reference sequence). Here the CDR3 reads CASSISGYGYEQYF. Here the CDR3 DNA reads TGTGCCAGTAGTATAAGCGGTTATGGCTACGAGCAGTACTTC.

The chain carries TRBV15 and TRBJ1-1, with D unclear. Trimming pared 5 bases from V and 11 bases from J, leaving 12 bases between. The CDR3 runs 11 residues. Germline V gene lookup returns CDR1 LNHNV and CDR2 YYDKDF (reference sequence). CDR3 sequence reads: CATSGLGRAFF. CDR3 nucleotide sequence: TGTGCCACCAGCGGGCTGGGGAGGGCTTTCTTT. Supplemented by reference TRBV15 and TRBJ1-1, the full variable domain reads DAMVIQNPRYQVTQFGKPVTLSCSQTLNHNVMYWYQQKSSQAPKLLFHYYDKDFNNEADTPDNFQSRRPNTSFCFLDIRSPGLGDTAMYLCATSGLGRAFFGQGTRLTVV.

The V call is TRBV18, the J call TRBJ2-5, with D tentatively TRBD1 or TRBD2 (5 bases each). The CDR3 totals 13 residues. Germline V gives CDR1 KGHSH, CDR2 LQKENI. Trimming took 8 bases from V and 5 from J, leaving 15 bases between them. The CDR3 spells CASTGHRGETQYF. CDR3 coding DNA: TGTGCCAGCACCGGACACCGGGGTGAGACCCAGTACTTC. Full variable domain (remainder filled in from reference TRBV18 and TRBJ2-5): NAGVMQNPRHLVRRRGQEARLRCSPMKGHSHVYWYRQLPEEGLKFMVYLQKENIIDESGMPKERFSAEFPKEGPSILRIQQVVRGDSAAYFCASTGHRGETQYFGPGTRLLVL.

The V gene is TRBV7-2, the J gene TRBJ2-1; TRBD1 is a possible D gene (6 bases). The CDR3 is made up of 14 amino acids. CDR1 and CDR2 from the germline V gene are SGHTA and FQGNSA. V lost 8 bases, J lost 3 bases, and 14 bases lay in between. The CDR3 here is CASSRTDFYNEQFF. The CDR3 DNA follows: TGTGCCAGCTCCAGGACAGACTTCTACAATGAGCAGTTCTTC.

The J gene is TRBJ1-3, the V gene TRBV18, with TRBD1 matching 8 bases. CDR3 length: 17 residues. CDR1 and CDR2 from the germline V gene are KGHSH and LQKENI. With 1 base clipped from V and 0 bases from J, the junction kept 5 bases outside the gene matches. The CDR3 coding sequence is TGTGCCAGCTCACCACGCCGGACAGGGACCTCTGGAAACACCATATATTTT. Translation: CASSPRRTGTSGNTIYF.

The V and J genes are TRBV19 and TRBJ1-5; TRBD1 matches 9 bases. The germline gives CDR1 LNHDA, CDR2 SQIVND (reference sequence). V gave up 4 bases and J gave up 5 bases; unmatched junction bases: 3. This CDR3 spans 14 amino acids. The CDR3 DNA reads TGTGCCAGTAGTACGACAGGGGGTTATCAGCCCCAGCATTTT. This translates into CASSTTGGYQPQHF.

This clone showed up just once. The chain links TRBV11-1 to TRBJ2-1, with no clear D. With 1 base removed from V and 11 bases from J, the gap between germline ends came to 6 bases. The germline V gene encodes CDR1 SGHAT and CDR2 FQDESV (reference sequence). CDR3 length equals 11 residues. CDR3 sequence (DNA): TGTGCCAGCAGCTTAGGCAGGAAGCAGTTCTTC. It translates to CASSLGRKQFF.

This sequence joins TRBV2 and TRBJ1-1, with D maybe TRBD1 (5 bases). Germline V gene data show CDR1 as SNHLY and CDR2 as FYNNEI. Trimming removed 5 bases from V and 0 bases from J, with 10 bases in between. The CDR3 runs 14 residues. The CDR3 reads CASSSQGLNTEAFF. The DNA of the CDR3 is TGTGCCAGCAGTAGTCAGGGACTGAACACTGAAGCTTTCTTT.

The chain uses TRBV28 and TRBJ2-2, with 9 bases that match TRBD2. Germline V lookup: CDR1 MDHEN, CDR2 SYDVKM. There are 18 residues in the CDR3. V shed 3 bases and J 4 bases; nucleotides not matched to a gene: 12. As DNA, the CDR3 is TGTGCCAGCAGTTTTTTCGCGGGAGGGCCAAGGAGCACCGGGGAGCTGTTTTTT. Protein sequence: CASSFFAGGPRSTGELFF. Full variable domain (outside the CDR3, taken from reference TRBV28 and TRBJ2-2): DVKVTQSSRYLVKRTGEKVFLECVQDMDHENMFWYRQDPGLGLRLIYFSYDVKMKEKGDIPEGYSVSREKKERFSLILESASTNQTSMYLCASSFFAGGPRSTGELFFGEGSRLTVL.

The rearrangement uses TRBV4-1 and TRBJ1-3; D is unclear. V lost 2 bases and J lost 2, with 10 bases in between. Germline V gene data show CDR1 as MGHRA and CDR2 as YSYEKL. CDR3 length: 15 residues. The CDR3 sequence is CASSQRTPTGNTIYF. The CDR3 nucleotides read TGCGCCAGCAGCCAAAGAACCCCCACTGGAAACACCATATATTTT.

This chain uses TRBV5-1 with TRBJ1-1; TRBD1 aligns across 9 bases. This CDR3 contains 12 residues. Per the germline V gene, CDR1 is SGHRS and CDR2 is YFSETQ. J was trimmed by 11 bases and V by 1 base; bases with no gene match: 3. DNA of the CDR3: TGCGCCAGCAGCTTGATCGGGACAGGGGCTTTCTTT. Protein sequence: CASSLIGTGAFF.

The V gene is TRBV30, the J gene TRBJ2-4; D is possibly TRBD2 (7 bases). CDR1 is GTSNPN, CDR2 SVGIG, per germline (reference sequence). This CDR3 spans 17 amino acids. Trimming took off 0 bases at V and 0 bases at J, with 15 bases between the two ends. This CDR3 reads CAWSVLRGRGAKNIQYF. In nucleotides, the CDR3 is TGTGCCTGGAGTGTACTTAGGGGGAGGGGAGCCAAAAACATTCAGTACTTC.

In nucleotides, the CDR3 is TGTGCCAGCTCCTGGGACAGGCCGCAGGACACTGAAGCTTTCTTT. Its translation: CASSWDRPQDTEAFF. This sequence joins TRBV18 and TRBJ1-1; TRBD1 agrees at 8 bases. The germline V gene encodes CDR1 KGHSH and CDR2 LQKENI. Unmatched junction bases numbered 9, after V lost 6 bases and J lost 3 bases. The CDR3 sequence is 15 residues long.

J is TRBJ2-3 and V is TRBV7-6; 12 bases are a match to TRBD2. Trimming cost V 5 bases and J 6 bases; bases outside gene matches: 9. The CDR3 contains 16 residues. CDR1 is SGHVS, CDR2 FNYEAQ, per germline. CDR3 sequence: CASSEGLAGPSDTQYF. For the CDR3, the DNA is TGTGCCAGCAGCGAAGGACTAGCGGGGCCCTCGGATACGCAGTATTTT. The full variable domain, in which reference TRBV7-6 and TRBJ2-3 provide the parts outside the CDR3, is GAGVSQSPRYKVTKRGQDVALRCDPISGHVSLYWYRQALGQGPEFLTYFNYEAQQDKSGLPNDRFSAERPEGSISTLTIQRTEQRDSAMYRCASSEGLAGPSDTQYFGPGTRLTVL.

The rearrangement links TRBV28 to TRBJ1-3, with D possibly matching TRBD1 (6 bases). The CDR3 sequence is 15 residues long. The V end was cut by 8 bases, the J end by 1 base, with 15 bases between. The germline CDR1 and CDR2 sequences are MDHEN and SYDVKM. The CDR3 spells CASHRAGRSGNTIYF. The CDR3 bases are TGTGCCAGCCACAGGGCAGGGCGATCTGGAAACACCATATATTTT.

The CDR3 sequence: CSASTSIETQYF. As DNA, the CDR3 is TGCAGCGCTAGTACTAGTATCGAGACCCAGTACTTC. The chain joins TRBV29-1 to TRBJ2-5; a possible D gene is TRBD2 (5 bases). CDR1 is SQVTM, CDR2 ANQGSEA, per germline. V lost 7 bases and J lost 5, with 14 bases in between. The CDR3 runs to 12 residues.

The chain employs TRBV29-1 and TRBJ1-3; TRBD1 matches at 7 bases. With V trimmed by 7 bases and J by 5 bases, 8 bases remained unmatched. The CDR3 length is 13 residues. The germline V gene has CDR1 SQVTM and CDR2 ANQGSEA. The CDR3 DNA is TGCAGCGCATCGACAGGGTCCCGAAACACCATATATTTT. Translated, it gives CSASTGSRNTIYF. Full variable domain (remainder filled in from reference TRBV29-1 and TRBJ1-3): SAVISQKPSRDICQRGTSLTIQCQVDSQVTMMFWYRQQPGQSLTLIATANQGSEATYESGFVIDKFPISRPNLTFSTLTVSNMSPEDSSIYLCSASTGSRNTIYFGEGSWLTVV.

The gene calls are TRBV4-1 and TRBJ1-1; 7 positions agree with TRBD1. The CDR3 consists of 16 residues. The germline CDR1 and CDR2 sequences are MGHRA and YSYEKL. Germline trimming cut 2 bases from V and 5 bases from J; bases unmatched to any gene: 11. CDR3 bases: TGCGCCAGCAGCCAAATGGCATACAGGGGAATGACTGAAGCTTTCTTT. Translation gives CASSQMAYRGMTEAFF.

The chain joins TRBV4-1 to TRBJ2-2; no reliable D call. The CDR3 length is 13 residues. CDR1 and CDR2 (germline): MGHRA, YSYEKL. V was shortened by 3 bases and J by 6 bases, with 8 bases between the two germline ends. The CDR3, as DNA: TGCGCCAGCAGCCATGTCCTTCCCGGGGAGCTGTTTTTT. This translates into CASSHVLPGELFF.

J is TRBJ2-7 and V is TRBV6-1; TRBD1 aligns across 7 bases. The CDR3 length is 12 residues. With V trimmed by 5 bases and J by 3 bases, 1 base remained unmatched. CDR1 and CDR2 (germline): MNHNS, SASEGT. The CDR3 nucleotides are TGTGCCAGCAGTCGGGACAGCTACGAGCAGTACTTC. This codes for CASSRDSYEQYF.

The chain carries TRBV28 and TRBJ2-6, with 7 bases matching TRBD2. The ends lost 7 bases at V and 4 bases at J; junction bases unmatched: 28. The CDR3 totals 22 residues. Per the germline V gene, CDR1 is MDHEN and CDR2 is SYDVKM. This CDR3 reads CASTKNEVWWEGQLGGANVLTF. The CDR3 coding sequence is TGTGCCAGCACTAAAAACGAGGTTTGGTGGGAGGGCCAACTTGGGGGGGCCAACGTCCTGACTTTC.

This chain links TRBV7-9 with TRBJ2-7; no clear D gene. Trimming shortened V by 3 bases and J by 2 bases, and 11 bases separated the two germline ends. CDR1 SEHNR and CDR2 FQNEAQ come from the germline V gene (reference sequence). The CDR3 is 14 residues long. DNA for the CDR3: TGTGCCAGCAGCTTTACTAATCGCCCCTACGAGCAGTACTTC. Protein sequence: CASSFTNRPYEQYF.

V usage is TRBV27 and J usage is TRBJ2-1; weak D call: TRBD2 (6 bases). Trimming stripped 6 bases from V and 2 bases from J, with 17 bases between. From germline, CDR1 is MNHEY and CDR2 SMNVEV (reference sequence). The CDR3 length is 16 residues. For the CDR3, the DNA is TGTGCCAGCAGAGGCGGGACGATCCTCACCTACAATGAGCAGTTCTTC. Encoded protein: CASRGGTILTYNEQFF.